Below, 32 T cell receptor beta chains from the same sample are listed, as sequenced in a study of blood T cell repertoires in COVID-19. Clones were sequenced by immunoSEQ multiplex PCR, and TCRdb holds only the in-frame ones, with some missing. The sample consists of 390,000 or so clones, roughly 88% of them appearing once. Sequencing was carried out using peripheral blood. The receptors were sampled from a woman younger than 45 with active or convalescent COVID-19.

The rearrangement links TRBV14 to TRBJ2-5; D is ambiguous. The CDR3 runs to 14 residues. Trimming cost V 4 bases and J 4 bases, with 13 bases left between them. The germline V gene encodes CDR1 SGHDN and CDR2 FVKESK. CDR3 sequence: CASSPFVRGETQYF. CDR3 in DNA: TGTGCCAGCAGCCCTTTCGTTCGAGGAGAGACCCAGTACTTC.

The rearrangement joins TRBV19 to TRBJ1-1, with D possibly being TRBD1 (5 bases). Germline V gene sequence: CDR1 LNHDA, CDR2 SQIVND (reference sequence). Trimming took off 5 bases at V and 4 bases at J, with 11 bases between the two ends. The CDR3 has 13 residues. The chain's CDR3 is CASSDAGGTEAFF. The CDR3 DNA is TGTGCCAGTAGTGACGCGGGGGGCACTGAAGCTTTCTTT.

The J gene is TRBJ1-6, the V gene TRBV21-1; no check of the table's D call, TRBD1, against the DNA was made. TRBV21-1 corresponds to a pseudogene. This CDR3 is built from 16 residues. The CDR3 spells CASSNQVNRMNSPLHF. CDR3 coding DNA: TGTGCCAGCAGCAACCAGGTAAACAGGATGAATTCACCCCTCCACTTT.

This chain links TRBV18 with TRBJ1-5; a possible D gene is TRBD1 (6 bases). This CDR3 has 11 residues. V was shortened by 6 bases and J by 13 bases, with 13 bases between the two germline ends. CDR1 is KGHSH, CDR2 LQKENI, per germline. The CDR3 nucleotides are TGTGCCAGCTCGGCCGGGGACAAGCAGCATTTT. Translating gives CASSAGDKQHF.

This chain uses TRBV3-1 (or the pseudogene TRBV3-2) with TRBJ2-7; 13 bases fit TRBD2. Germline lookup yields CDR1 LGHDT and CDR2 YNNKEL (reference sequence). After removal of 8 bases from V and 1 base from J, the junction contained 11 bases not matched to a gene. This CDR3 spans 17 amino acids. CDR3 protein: CASWGKGLAGASYEQYF. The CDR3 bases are TGTGCCAGCTGGGGAAAAGGACTAGCGGGGGCTTCCTACGAGCAGTACTTC.

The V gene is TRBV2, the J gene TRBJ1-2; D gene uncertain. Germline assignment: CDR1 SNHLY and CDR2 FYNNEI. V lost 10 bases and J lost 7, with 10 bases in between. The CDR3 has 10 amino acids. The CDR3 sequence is CATSESGYTF. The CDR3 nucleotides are TGTGCCACCTCGGAGAGTGGCTACACCTTC.

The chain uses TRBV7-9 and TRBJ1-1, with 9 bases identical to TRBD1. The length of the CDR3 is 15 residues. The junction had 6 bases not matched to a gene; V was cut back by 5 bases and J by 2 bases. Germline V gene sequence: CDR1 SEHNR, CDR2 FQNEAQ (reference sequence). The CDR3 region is CASSPGTGKNTEAFF. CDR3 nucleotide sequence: TGTGCCAGCAGCCCCGGGACAGGGAAAAACACTGAAGCTTTCTTT.

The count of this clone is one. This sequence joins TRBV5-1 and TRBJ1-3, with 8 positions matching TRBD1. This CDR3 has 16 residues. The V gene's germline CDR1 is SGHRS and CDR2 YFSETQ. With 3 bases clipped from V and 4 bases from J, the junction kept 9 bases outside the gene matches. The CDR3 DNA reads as TGCGCCAGCAGCTCAGTCTCAGGGGGCGCCGGAAACACCATATATTTT. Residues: CASSSVSGGAGNTIYF. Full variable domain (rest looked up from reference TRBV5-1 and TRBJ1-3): KAGVTQTPRYLIKTRGQQVTLSCSPISGHRSVSWYQQTPGQGLQFLFEYFSETQRNKGNFPGRFSGRQFSNSRSEMNVSTLELGDSALYLCASSSVSGGAGNTIYFGEGSWLTVV.

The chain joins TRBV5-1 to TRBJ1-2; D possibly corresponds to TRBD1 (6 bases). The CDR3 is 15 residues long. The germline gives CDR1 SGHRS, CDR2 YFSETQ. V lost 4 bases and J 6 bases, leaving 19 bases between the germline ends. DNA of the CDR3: TGCGCCAGCAGCCGCGGCGCGGGGGCTGAAAATGGCTACACCTTC. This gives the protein CASSRGAGAENGYTF.

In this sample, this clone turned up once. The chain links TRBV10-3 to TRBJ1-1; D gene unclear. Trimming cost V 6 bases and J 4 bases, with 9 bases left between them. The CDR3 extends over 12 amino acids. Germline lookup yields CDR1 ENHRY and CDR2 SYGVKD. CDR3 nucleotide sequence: TGTGCCATCAGGGAGGAGGTCACTGAAGCTTTCTTT. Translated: CAIREEVTEAFF.

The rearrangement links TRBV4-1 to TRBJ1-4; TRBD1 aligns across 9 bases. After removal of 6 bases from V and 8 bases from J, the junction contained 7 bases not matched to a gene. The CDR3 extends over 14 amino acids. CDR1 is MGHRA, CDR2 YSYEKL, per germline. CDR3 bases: TGCGCCAGCAGTAAACAGGGGGCGCAGGAAAAACTGTTTTTT. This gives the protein CASSKQGAQEKLFF.

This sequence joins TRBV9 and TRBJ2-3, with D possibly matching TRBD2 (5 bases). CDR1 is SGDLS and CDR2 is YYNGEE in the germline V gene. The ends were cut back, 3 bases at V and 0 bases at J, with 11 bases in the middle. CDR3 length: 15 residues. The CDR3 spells CASSATGFSTDTQYF. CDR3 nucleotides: TGTGCCAGCAGCGCCACGGGGTTTAGCACAGATACGCAGTATTTT.

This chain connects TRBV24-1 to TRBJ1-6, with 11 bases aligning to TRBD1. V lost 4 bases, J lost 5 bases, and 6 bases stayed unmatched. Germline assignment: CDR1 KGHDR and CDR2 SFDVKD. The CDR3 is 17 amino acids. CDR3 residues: CATSDHGDRGDNSPLHF. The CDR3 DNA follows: TGTGCCACCAGTGACCACGGGGACAGGGGGGATAATTCACCCCTCCACTTT.

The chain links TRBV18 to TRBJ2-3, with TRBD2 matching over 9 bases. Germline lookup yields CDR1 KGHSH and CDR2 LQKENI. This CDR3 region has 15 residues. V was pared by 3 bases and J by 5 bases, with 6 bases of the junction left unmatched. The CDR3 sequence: CASSPLAGFEDTQYF. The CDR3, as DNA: TGTGCCAGCTCACCCCTAGCGGGGTTCGAAGATACGCAGTATTTT. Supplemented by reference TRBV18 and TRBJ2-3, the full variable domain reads NAGVMQNPRHLVRRRGQEARLRCSPMKGHSHVYWYRQLPEEGLKFMVYLQKENIIDESGMPKERFSAEFPKEGPSILRIQQVVRGDSAAYFCASSPLAGFEDTQYFGPGTRLTVL.

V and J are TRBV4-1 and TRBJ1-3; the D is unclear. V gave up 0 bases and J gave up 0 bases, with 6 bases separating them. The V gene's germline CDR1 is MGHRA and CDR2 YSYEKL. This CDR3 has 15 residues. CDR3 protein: CASSQDRHSGNTIYF. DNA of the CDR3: TGCGCCAGCAGCCAAGACAGACACTCTGGAAACACCATATATTTT.

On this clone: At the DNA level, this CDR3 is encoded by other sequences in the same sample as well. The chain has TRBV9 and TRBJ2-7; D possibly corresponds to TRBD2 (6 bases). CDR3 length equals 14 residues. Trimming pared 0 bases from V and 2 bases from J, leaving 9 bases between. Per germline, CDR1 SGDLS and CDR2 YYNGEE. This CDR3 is CASSVGGGTYEQYF. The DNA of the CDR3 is TGTGCCAGCAGCGTAGGAGGAGGGACCTACGAGCAGTACTTC.

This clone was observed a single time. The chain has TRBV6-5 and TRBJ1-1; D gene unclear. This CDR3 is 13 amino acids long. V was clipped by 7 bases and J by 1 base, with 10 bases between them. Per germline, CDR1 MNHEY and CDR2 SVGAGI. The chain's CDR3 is CASTGRRNTEAFF. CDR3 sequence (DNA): TGTGCCAGCACCGGGAGAAGGAACACTGAAGCTTTCTTT.

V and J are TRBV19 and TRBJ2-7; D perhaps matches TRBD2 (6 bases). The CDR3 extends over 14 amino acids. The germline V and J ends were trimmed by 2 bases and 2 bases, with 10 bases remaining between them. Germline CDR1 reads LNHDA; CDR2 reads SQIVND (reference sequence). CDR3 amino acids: CASSITGVPYEQYF. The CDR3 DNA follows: TGTGCCAGTAGTATAACGGGAGTTCCCTACGAGCAGTACTTC.

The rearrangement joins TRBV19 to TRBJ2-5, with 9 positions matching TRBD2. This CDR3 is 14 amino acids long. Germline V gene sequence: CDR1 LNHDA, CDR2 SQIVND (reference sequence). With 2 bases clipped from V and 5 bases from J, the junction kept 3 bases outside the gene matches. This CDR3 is CASSISLAGETQYF. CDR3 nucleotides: TGTGCCAGTAGTATAAGTCTAGCGGGGGAGACCCAGTACTTC. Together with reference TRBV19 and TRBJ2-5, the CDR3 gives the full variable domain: DGGITQSPKYLFRKEGQNVTLSCEQNLNHDAMYWYRQDPGQGLRLIYYSQIVNDFQKGDIAEGYSVSREKKESFPLTVTSAQKNPTAFYLCASSISLAGETQYFGPGTRLLVL.

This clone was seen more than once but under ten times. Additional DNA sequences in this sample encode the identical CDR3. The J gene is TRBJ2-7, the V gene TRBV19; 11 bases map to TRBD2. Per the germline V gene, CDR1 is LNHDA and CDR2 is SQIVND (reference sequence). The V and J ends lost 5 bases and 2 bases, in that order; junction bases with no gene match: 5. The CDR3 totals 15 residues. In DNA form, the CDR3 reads TGTGCCAGTAGTCCCGGGACTAGCGGTACCTACGAGCAGTACTTC. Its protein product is CASSPGTSGTYEQYF. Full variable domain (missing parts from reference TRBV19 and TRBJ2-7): DGGITQSPKYLFRKEGQNVTLSCEQNLNHDAMYWYRQDPGQGLRLIYYSQIVNDFQKGDIAEGYSVSREKKESFPLTVTSAQKNPTAFYLCASSPGTSGTYEQYFGPGTRLTVT.

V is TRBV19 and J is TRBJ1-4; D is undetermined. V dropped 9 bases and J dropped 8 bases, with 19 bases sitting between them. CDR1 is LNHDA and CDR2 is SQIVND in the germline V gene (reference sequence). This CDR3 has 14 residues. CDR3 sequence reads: CASSPATAGEKLFF. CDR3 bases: TGTGCCAGCAGCCCCGCGACGGCGGGGGAAAAACTGTTTTTT.

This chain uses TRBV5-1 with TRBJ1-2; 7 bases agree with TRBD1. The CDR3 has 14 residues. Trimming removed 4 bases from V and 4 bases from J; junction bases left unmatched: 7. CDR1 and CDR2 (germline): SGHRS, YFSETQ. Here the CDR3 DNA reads TGCGCCAGCAGCGTCCCGGGACAGCTCTATGGCTACACCTTC. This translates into CASSVPGQLYGYTF.

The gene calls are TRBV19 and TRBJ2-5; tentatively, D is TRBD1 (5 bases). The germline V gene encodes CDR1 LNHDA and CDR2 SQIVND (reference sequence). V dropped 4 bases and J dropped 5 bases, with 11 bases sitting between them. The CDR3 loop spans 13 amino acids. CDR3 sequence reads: CASSTRVGETQYF. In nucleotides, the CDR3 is TGTGCCAGTAGTACCAGGGTTGGGGAGACCCAGTACTTC.

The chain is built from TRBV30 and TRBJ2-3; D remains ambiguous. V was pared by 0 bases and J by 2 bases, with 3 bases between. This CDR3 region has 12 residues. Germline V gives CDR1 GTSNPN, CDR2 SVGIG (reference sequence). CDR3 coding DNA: TGTGCCTGGAGTGTCAACACAGATACGCAGTATTTT. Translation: CAWSVNTDTQYF.

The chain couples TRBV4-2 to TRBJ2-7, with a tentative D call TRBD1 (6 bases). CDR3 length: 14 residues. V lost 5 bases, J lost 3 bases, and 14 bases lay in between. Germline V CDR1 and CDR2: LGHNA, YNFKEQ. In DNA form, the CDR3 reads TGTGCCAGCAGCGGACAGTTTTCTCGCTACGAGCAGTACTTC. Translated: CASSGQFSRYEQYF.

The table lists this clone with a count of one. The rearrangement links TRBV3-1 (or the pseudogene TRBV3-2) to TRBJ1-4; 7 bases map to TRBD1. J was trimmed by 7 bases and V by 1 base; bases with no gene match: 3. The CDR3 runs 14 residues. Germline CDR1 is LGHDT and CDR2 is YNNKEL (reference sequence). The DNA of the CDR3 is TGTGCCAGCAGCCAAGGACAGGGAAGTGAAAAACTGTTTTTT. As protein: CASSQGQGSEKLFF.

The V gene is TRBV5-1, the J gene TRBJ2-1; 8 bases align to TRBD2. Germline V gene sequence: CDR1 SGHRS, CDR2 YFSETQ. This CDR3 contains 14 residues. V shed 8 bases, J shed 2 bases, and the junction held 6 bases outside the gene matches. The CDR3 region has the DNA TGCGCCAGTGTACGGGAGGGACCCTACAATGAGCAGTTCTTC. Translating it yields CASVREGPYNEQFF.

The CDR3: CASSPLRIQTGPGETQYF. Here the CDR3 DNA reads TGTGCCAGTAGCCCTCTTCGTATCCAGACAGGGCCTGGGGAGACCCAGTACTTC. This chain joins TRBV19 and TRBJ2-5; 7 bases align to TRBD1. The CDR3 extends over 18 amino acids. CDR1 is LNHDA and CDR2 is SQIVND in the germline V gene (reference sequence). V lost 6 bases to trimming and J lost 5 bases; unmatched junction nucleotides: 21.

The CDR3 loop is CASGTGGIYGYTF. CDR3 DNA: TGTGCCAGTGGGACAGGGGGCATCTATGGCTACACCTTC. The J gene is TRBJ1-2, the V gene TRBV19; TRBD1 matches at 12 bases. The trim removed 8 bases at V and 4 bases at J, leaving 2 bases unmatched. Germline CDR1 is LNHDA and CDR2 is SQIVND (reference sequence). The CDR3 spans 13 residues.

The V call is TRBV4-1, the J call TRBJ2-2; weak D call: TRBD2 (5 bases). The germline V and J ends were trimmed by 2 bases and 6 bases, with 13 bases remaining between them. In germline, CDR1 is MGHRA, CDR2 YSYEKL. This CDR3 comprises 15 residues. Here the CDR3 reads CASSQSLQLAGELFF. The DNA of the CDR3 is TGCGCCAGCAGCCAATCCCTCCAACTAGCCGGGGAGCTGTTTTTT.

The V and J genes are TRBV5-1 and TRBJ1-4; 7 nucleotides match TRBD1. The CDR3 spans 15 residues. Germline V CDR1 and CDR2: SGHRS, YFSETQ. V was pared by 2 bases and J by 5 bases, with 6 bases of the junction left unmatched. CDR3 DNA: TGCGCCAGCAGCTTACTGGACAGGCCGAATGAAAAACTGTTTTTT. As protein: CASSLLDRPNEKLFF.

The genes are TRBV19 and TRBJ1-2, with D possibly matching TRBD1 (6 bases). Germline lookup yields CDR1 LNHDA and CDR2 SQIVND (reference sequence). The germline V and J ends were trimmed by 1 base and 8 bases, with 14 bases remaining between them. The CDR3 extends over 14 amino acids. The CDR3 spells CASSIGQDRRGYTF. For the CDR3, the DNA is TGTGCCAGTAGTATAGGACAGGACCGCCGAGGCTACACCTTC.